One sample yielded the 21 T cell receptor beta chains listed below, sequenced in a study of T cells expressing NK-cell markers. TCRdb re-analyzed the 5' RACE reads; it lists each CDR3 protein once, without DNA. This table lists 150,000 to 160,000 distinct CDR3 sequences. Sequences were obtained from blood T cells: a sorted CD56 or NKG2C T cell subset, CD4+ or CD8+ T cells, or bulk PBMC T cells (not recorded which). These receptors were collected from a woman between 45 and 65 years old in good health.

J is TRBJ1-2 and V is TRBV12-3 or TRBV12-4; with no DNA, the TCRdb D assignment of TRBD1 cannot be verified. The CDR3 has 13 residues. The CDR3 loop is CASSWTGPGAYTF.

The CDR3 region is CASSWGSGEQFF. The V call is TRBV27, the J call TRBJ2-1; TCRdb outputs TRBD1, but without DNA this stays unchecked. The length of the CDR3 is 12 residues. From germline, CDR1 is MNHEY and CDR2 SMNVEV (reference sequence).

CDR3 loop: CASSGGQPNEKLFF. V usage is TRBV12-3 or TRBV12-4 and J usage is TRBJ1-4; the TCRdb call, TRBD1, lacks DNA for checking. The CDR3 loop spans 14 amino acids.

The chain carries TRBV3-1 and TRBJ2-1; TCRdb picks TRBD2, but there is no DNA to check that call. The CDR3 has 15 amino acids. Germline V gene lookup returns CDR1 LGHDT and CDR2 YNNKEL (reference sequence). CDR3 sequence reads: CASRKGGTAYNEQFF.

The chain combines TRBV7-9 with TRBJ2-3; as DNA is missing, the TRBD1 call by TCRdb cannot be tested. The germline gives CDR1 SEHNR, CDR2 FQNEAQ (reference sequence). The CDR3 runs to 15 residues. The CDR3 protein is CASSDRDRTLNAQYF.

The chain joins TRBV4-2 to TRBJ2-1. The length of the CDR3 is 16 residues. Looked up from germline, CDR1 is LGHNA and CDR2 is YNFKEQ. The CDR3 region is CASSQGPGSSYNEQFF.

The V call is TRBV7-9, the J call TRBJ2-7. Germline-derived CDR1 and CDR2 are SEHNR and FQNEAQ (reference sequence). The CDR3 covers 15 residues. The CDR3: CASSYSAGAFDEQYF.

The CDR3 spells CASSRPSGTSTDTQYF. This rearrangement joins TRBV4-1 to TRBJ2-3; no DNA is available, so the TRBD2 call from TCRdb remains unchecked. CDR1 is MGHRA, CDR2 YSYEKL, per germline. The CDR3 has 16 residues.

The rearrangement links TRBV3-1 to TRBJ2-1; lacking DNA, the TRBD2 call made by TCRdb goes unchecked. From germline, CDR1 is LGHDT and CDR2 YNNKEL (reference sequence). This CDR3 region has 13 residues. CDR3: CASSPSGRYEQFF.

The CDR3 loop reads CASSLYGESNTEAFF. This sequence joins TRBV5-1 and TRBJ1-1. CDR1 is SGHRS and CDR2 is YFSETQ in the germline V gene. The CDR3 extends over 15 amino acids.

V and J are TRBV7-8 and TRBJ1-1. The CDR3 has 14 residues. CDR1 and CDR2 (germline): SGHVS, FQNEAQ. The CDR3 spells CASSPVDMNTEAFF.

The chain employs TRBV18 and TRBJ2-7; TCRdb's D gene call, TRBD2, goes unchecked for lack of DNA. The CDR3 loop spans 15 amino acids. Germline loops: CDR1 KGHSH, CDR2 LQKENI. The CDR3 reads CASSPPERVGYEQYF.

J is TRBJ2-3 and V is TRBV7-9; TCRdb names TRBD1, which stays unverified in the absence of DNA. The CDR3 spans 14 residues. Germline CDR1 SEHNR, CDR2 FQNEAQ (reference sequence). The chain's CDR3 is CASGGSTSSDTQYF.

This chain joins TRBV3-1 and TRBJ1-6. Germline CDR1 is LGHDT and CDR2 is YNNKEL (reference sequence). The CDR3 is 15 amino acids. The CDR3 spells CASSQEGRLDSPLHF.

The CDR3 sequence: CASSLVEESYNEQFF. The J gene is TRBJ2-1, the V gene TRBV5-6. The CDR3 is 15 residues long. The germline V gene encodes CDR1 SGHDT and CDR2 YYEEEE.

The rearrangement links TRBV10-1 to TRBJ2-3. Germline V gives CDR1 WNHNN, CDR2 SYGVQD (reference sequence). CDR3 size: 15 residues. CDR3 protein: CASSEPSGGTDTQYF.

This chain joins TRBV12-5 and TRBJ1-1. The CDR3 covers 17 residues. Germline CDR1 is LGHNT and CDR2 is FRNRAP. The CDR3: CASGLSSQALRVTEAFF. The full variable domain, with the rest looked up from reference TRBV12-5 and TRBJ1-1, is DARVTQTPRHKVTEMGQEVTMRCQPILGHNTVFWYRQTMMQGLELLAYFRNRAPLDDSGMPKDRFSAEMPDATLATLKIQPSEPRDSAVYFCASGLSSQALRVTEAFFGQGTRLTVV.

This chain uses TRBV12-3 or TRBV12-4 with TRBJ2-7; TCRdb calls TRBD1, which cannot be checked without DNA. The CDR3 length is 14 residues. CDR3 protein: CASSTPGNLYEQYF.

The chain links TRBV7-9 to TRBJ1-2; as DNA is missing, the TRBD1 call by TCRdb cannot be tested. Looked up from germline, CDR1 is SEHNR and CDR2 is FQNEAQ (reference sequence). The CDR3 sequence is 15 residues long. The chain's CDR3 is CASRAGTALNYGYTF.

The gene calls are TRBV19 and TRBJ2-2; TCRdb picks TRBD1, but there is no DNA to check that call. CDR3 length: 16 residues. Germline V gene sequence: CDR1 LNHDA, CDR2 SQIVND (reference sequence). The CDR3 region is CASSIVGGANTGELFF.

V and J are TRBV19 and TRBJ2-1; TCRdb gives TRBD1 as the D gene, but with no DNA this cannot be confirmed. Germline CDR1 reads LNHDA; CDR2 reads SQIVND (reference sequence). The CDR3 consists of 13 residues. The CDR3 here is CASSTSGGNEQFF.